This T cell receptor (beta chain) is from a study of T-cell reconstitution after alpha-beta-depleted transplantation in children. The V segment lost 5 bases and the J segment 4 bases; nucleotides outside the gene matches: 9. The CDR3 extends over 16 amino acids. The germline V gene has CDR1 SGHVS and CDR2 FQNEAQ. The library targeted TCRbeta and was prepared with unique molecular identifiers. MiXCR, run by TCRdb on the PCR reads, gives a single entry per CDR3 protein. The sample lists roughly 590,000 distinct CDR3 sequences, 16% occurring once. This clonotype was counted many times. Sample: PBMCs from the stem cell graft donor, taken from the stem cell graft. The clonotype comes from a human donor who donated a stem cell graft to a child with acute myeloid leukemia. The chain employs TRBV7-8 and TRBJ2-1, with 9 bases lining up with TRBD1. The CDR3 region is CASSPAGGQGYNEQFF. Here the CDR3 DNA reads TGTGCCAGCAGCCCAGCCGGGGGACAGGGATACAATGAGCAGTTCTTC.